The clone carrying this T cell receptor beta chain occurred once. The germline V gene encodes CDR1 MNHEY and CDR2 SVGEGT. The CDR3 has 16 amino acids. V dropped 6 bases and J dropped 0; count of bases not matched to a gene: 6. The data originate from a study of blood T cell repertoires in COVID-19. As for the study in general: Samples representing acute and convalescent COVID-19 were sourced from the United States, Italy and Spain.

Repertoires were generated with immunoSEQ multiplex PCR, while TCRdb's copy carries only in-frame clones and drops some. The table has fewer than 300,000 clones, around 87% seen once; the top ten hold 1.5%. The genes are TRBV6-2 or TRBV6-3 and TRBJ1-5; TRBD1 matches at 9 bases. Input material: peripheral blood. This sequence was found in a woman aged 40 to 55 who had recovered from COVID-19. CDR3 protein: CASSDRGGYSNQPQHF. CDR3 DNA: TGTGCCAGCAGCGACAGGGGGGGATATAGCAATCAGCCCCAGCATTTT.